The 20 T cell receptor beta chains reported below all come from one sample, sequenced in a study of T cell changes during pregnancy in multiple sclerosis. TCRdb's table, derived via immunoSEQ multiplex PCR, lists solely in-frame clones and lacks some. Counted here are about 76,000 clones, roughly 93% occurring once; the ten biggest clones make up approximately 2.5%. This material consisted of peripheral blood, taken in the second trimester of pregnancy. These receptors originate from a female donor with multiple sclerosis, enrolled in a pregnancy study.

The CDR3 sequence: CASSLGTGSDTQYF. The CDR3 coding sequence is TGCGCCAGCAGCTTGGGGACAGGTTCAGATACGCAGTATTTT. The rearrangement links TRBV5-1 to TRBJ2-3, with 7 bases that match TRBD1. Germline CDR1 and CDR2: SGHRS and YFSETQ. There are 14 residues in the CDR3. Losses at the gene ends were 0 bases for V and 4 bases for J; bases not matched to a gene: 2.

This rearrangement joins TRBV29-1 to TRBJ1-4; 8 bases line up with TRBD1. V lost 7 bases, J lost 6 bases, and 10 bases stayed unmatched. The CDR3 length is 14 residues. Germline V lookup: CDR1 SQVTM, CDR2 ANQGSEA. This chain's CDR3 is CSDRRQGRDEKLFF. The CDR3, as DNA: TGCAGCGACCGTAGACAGGGGAGGGATGAAAAACTGTTTTTT.

The genes are TRBV10-3 and TRBJ1-2, with 9 bases lining up with TRBD1. The trim removed 9 bases at V and 2 bases at J, leaving 7 bases unmatched. CDR1 and CDR2 (germline): ENHRY, SYGVKD. This CDR3 has 14 amino acids. CDR3 bases: TGTGCCATTCCGGGACAGGGTTCCAACTATGGCTACACCTTC. This encodes CAIPGQGSNYGYTF.

CDR3: CASRRDRGSEKLFF. CDR3 bases: TGTGCCAGCAGACGAGACAGGGGTAGCGAAAAACTGTTTTTT. The chain links TRBV6-5 to TRBJ1-4, with TRBD1 matching 8 bases. The CDR3 consists of 14 residues. Germline CDR1 reads MNHEY; CDR2 reads SVGAGI. After removal of 6 bases from V and 8 bases from J, the junction contained 8 bases not matched to a gene.

The V and J genes are TRBV28 and TRBJ1-6; possibly TRBD1 for D (5 bases). CDR1 is MDHEN, CDR2 SYDVKM, per germline. The CDR3 sequence is 15 residues long. V gave up 3 bases and J gave up 9 bases, with 15 bases separating them. CDR3 in DNA: TGTGCCAGCAGTTTGGCCGATGGGGCTGGTTCACCCCTCCACTTT. Its translation is CASSLADGAGSPLHF.

This chain joins TRBV7-8 and TRBJ2-7; 7 bases fit TRBD2. The CDR3 totals 14 residues. With V trimmed by 3 bases and J by 4 bases, 6 bases remained unmatched. Germline CDR1 and CDR2: SGHVS and FQNEAQ. The CDR3 DNA reads TGTGCCAGCAGCTTCCGGTGGGGGGGGTACGAGCAGTACTTC. It is translated as CASSFRWGGYEQYF.

The genes are TRBV5-1 and TRBJ2-7; 11 bases agree with TRBD2. Trimming removed 4 bases from V and 5 bases from J; junction bases left unmatched: 14. The CDR3 spans 17 residues. The germline V gene encodes CDR1 SGHRS and CDR2 YFSETQ. The CDR3 is CASSPGLAGGWDHEQYF. The CDR3 DNA follows: TGCGCCAGCAGCCCGGGGCTAGCGGGGGGATGGGACCACGAGCAGTACTTC. Full variable domain (outside the CDR3, taken from reference TRBV5-1 and TRBJ2-7): KAGVTQTPRYLIKTRGQQVTLSCSPISGHRSVSWYQQTPGQGLQFLFEYFSETQRNKGNFPGRFSGRQFSNSRSEMNVSTLELGDSALYLCASSPGLAGGWDHEQYFGPGTRLTVT.

The chain combines TRBV5-6 with TRBJ2-3; TRBD2 agrees at 7 bases. J was trimmed by 4 bases and V by 1 base; bases with no gene match: 6. This CDR3 is 15 amino acids long. Looked up from germline, CDR1 is SGHDT and CDR2 is YYEEEE. This CDR3 is CASSLSGAGADTQYF. The DNA of the CDR3 is TGTGCCAGCAGCTTGTCCGGCGCGGGAGCAGATACGCAGTATTTT.

The chain uses TRBV9 and TRBJ1-2; tentatively, D is TRBD1 (6 bases). CDR3 length equals 15 residues. The V end was cut by 4 bases, the J end by 6 bases, with 19 bases between. Germline V gene sequence: CDR1 SGDLS, CDR2 YYNGEE. CDR3 loop: CASSPLKGQQDGYTF. CDR3 coding DNA: TGTGCCAGCAGCCCACTTAAGGGACAACAGGATGGCTACACCTTC.

This chain links TRBV5-1 with TRBJ1-4, with TRBD1 matching over 10 bases. There are 14 residues in the CDR3. The V gene's germline CDR1 is SGHRS and CDR2 YFSETQ. V lost 3 bases and J lost 8; bases outside the gene matches: 4. The CDR3 sequence is CASSWTGGEEKLFF. In nucleotides, the CDR3 is TGCGCCAGCAGCTGGACAGGGGGAGAGGAAAAACTGTTTTTT. The whole variable domain, remainder taken from reference TRBV5-1 and TRBJ1-4, is KAGVTQTPRYLIKTRGQQVTLSCSPISGHRSVSWYQQTPGQGLQFLFEYFSETQRNKGNFPGRFSGRQFSNSRSEMNVSTLELGDSALYLCASSWTGGEEKLFFGSGTQLSVL.

The V and J genes are TRBV18 and TRBJ2-1; no clear D. The germline V gene has CDR1 KGHSH and CDR2 LQKENI. Trimming took off 0 bases at V and 10 bases at J, with 7 bases between the two ends. CDR3 length equals 12 residues. The CDR3 reads CASSPPAVEQFF. The CDR3 region has the DNA TGTGCCAGCTCACCACCCGCGGTCGAGCAGTTCTTC.

This chain uses TRBV7-2 with TRBJ2-7, with a weak D call TRBD2 (5 bases). The ends were cut back, 4 bases at V and 1 base at J, with 11 bases in the middle. From germline, CDR1 is SGHTA and CDR2 FQGNSA. The CDR3 has 14 amino acids. The CDR3 DNA reads as TGTGCCAGCAGCTCTCGGACTGGGTCCTACGAGCAGTACTTC. Translating gives CASSSRTGSYEQYF. The full variable domain, completed using reference TRBV7-2 and TRBJ2-7, is GAGVSQSPSNKVTEKGKDVELRCDPISGHTALYWYRQSLGQGLEFLIYFQGNSAPDKSGLPSDRFSAERTGGSVSTLTIQRTQQEDSAVYLCASSSRTGSYEQYFGPGTRLTVT.

The rearrangement joins TRBV5-1 to TRBJ1-2; the D gene is possibly TRBD1 (6 bases). This CDR3 has 15 amino acids. The V end was cut by 0 bases, the J end by 8 bases, with 17 bases between. Germline CDR1 is SGHRS and CDR2 is YFSETQ. The CDR3 here is CASSLGLGQQFGYTF. The CDR3 bases are TGCGCCAGCAGCTTGGGTTTGGGACAACAATTCGGCTACACCTTC.

The chain couples TRBV6-5 to TRBJ1-2; no definite D call. The CDR3 length is 14 residues. The ends were cut back, 3 bases at V and 8 bases at J, with 16 bases in the middle. CDR1 and CDR2 (germline): MNHEY, SVGAGI. The CDR3 is CASSYLETEGGYTF. The CDR3 bases are TGTGCCAGCAGTTATTTGGAGACGGAGGGAGGCTACACCTTC.

This clone was seen only once. DNA for the CDR3: TGTGCCAGCATCCAGGACACGAACACTGAAGCTTTCTTT. This sequence encodes CASIQDTNTEAFF. The chain recombines TRBV2 with TRBJ1-1; possibly TRBD1 for D (5 bases). Trimming shortened V by 7 bases and J by 1 base, and 10 bases separated the two germline ends. Looked up from germline, CDR1 is SNHLY and CDR2 is FYNNEI. The CDR3 contains 13 residues. The full variable domain, with the rest looked up from reference TRBV2 and TRBJ1-1, is EPEVTQTPSHQVTQMGQEVILRCVPISNHLYFYWYRQILGQKVEFLVSFYNNEISEKSEIFDDQFSVERPDGSNFTLKIRSTKLEDSAMYFCASIQDTNTEAFFGQGTRLTVV.

This chain uses TRBV6-1 with TRBJ2-3; D possibly corresponds to TRBD2 (6 bases). The germline gives CDR1 MNHNS, CDR2 SASEGT. V gave up 2 bases and J gave up 0 bases, with 9 bases separating them. The CDR3 spans 15 residues. The CDR3 loop reads CASSEWGDSTDTQYF. In DNA, the CDR3 is TGTGCCAGCAGTGAATGGGGGGACAGCACAGATACGCAGTATTTT.

This chain links TRBV7-3 with TRBJ2-3; D unclear. The CDR3 totals 12 residues. Germline CDR1 and CDR2: SGHTA and FQGTGA. Deletions cut 4 bases from V and 1 base from J, with 3 bases between. CDR3 protein: CASSSGTDTQYF. DNA of the CDR3: TGTGCCAGCAGCTCTGGCACAGATACGCAGTATTTT.

The chain links TRBV6-1 to TRBJ2-6; TRBD2 might be the D (6 bases). Germline CDR1 MNHNS, CDR2 SASEGT. CDR3 length: 18 amino acids. V lost 4 bases and J lost 0, with 16 bases in between. The CDR3 bases are TGTGCCAGCAGTGCCGGTGGAGGGAGATTCTCTGGGGCCAACGTCCTGACTTTC. It is translated as CASSAGGGRFSGANVLTF.

V usage is TRBV11-3 and J usage is TRBJ2-3, with unresolved D. The germline gives CDR1 SGHNT, CDR2 YENEEA. Between the trimmed V and J ends, which lost 1 base and 6 bases, there was a span of 11 bases. The CDR3 loop spans 14 amino acids. In nucleotides, the CDR3 is TGTGCCAGCAGCTTAGGACTCTCCTCGGATACGCAGTATTTT. It is translated as CASSLGLSSDTQYF.

The rearrangement uses TRBV2 and TRBJ2-4; D not certain. The CDR3 is made up of 11 amino acids. V lost 8 bases to trimming and J lost 1 base, with 3 bases between them. Germline V gene data show CDR1 as SNHLY and CDR2 as FYNNEI. The CDR3 DNA follows: TGTGCCAGCCAGGCCAAAAACATTCAGTACTTC. Its protein is CASQAKNIQYF. Combining the CDR3 with reference TRBV2 and TRBJ2-4 gives the whole variable domain EPEVTQTPSHQVTQMGQEVILRCVPISNHLYFYWYRQILGQKVEFLVSFYNNEISEKSEIFDDQFSVERPDGSNFTLKIRSTKLEDSAMYFCASQAKNIQYFGAGTRLSVL.